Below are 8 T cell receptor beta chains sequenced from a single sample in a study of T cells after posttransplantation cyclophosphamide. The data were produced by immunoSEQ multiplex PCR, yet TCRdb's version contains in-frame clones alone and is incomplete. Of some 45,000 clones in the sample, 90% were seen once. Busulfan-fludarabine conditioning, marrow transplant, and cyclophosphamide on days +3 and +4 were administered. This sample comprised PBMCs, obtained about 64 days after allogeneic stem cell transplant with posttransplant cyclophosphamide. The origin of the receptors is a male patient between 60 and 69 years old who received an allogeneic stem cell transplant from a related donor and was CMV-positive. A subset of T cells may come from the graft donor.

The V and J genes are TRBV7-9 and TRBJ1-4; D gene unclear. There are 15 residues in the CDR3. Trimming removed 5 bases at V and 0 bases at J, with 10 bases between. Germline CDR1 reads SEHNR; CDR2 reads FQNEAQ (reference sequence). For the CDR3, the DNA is TGTGCCAGCAGCCTGAACAGTGCAACTAATGAAAAACTGTTTTTT. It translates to CASSLNSATNEKLFF.

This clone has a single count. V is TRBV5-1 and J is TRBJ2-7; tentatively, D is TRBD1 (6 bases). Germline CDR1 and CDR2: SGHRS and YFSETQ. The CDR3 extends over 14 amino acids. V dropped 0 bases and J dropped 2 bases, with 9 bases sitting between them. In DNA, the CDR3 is TGCGCCAGCAGCTTGGAGGACAGCACCTACGAGCAGTACTTC. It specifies CASSLEDSTYEQYF.

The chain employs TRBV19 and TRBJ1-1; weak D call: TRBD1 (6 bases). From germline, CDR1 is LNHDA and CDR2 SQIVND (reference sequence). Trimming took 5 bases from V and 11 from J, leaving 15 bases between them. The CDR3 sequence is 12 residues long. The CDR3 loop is CASSVQQGTAFF. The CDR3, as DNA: TGTGCCAGTAGTGTACAACAGGGTACGGCTTTCTTT. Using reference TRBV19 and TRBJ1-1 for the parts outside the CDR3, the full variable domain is DGGITQSPKYLFRKEGQNVTLSCEQNLNHDAMYWYRQDPGQGLRLIYYSQIVNDFQKGDIAEGYSVSREKKESFPLTVTSAQKNPTAFYLCASSVQQGTAFFGQGTRLTVV.

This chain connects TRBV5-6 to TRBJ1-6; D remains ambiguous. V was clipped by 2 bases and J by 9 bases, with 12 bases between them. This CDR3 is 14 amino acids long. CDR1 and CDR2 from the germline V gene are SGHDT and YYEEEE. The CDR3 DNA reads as TGTGCCAGCAGCTTTAGTGGAGGAGGTTCACCCCTCCACTTT. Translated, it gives CASSFSGGGSPLHF.

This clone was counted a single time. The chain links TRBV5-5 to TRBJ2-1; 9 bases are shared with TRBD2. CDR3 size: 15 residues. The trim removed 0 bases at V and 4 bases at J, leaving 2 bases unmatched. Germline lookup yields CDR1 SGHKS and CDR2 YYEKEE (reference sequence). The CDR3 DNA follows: TGTGCCAGCAGCTTGGAACTAGCGGGTTACAATGAGCAGTTCTTC. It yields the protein CASSLELAGYNEQFF.

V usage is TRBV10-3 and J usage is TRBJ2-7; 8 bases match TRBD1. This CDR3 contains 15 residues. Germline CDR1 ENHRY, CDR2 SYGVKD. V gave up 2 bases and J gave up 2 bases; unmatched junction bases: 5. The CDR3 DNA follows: TGTGCCATCAGTGAGGGGACAGGAGATCCCTACGAGCAGTACGTC. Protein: CAISEGTGDPYEQYV.

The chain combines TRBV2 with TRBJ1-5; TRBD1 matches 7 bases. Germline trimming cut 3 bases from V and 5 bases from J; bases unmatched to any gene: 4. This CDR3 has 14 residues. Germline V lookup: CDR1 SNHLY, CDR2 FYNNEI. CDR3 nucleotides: TGTGCCAGCAGTGAGGTCGACAGGGATCAGCCCCAGCATTTT. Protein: CASSEVDRDQPQHF.

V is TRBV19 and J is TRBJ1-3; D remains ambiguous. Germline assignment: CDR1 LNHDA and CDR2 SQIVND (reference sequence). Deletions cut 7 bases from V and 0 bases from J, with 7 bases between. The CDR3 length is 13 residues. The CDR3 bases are TGTGCCAGTAATTTTAACTCTGGAAACACCATATATTTT. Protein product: CASNFNSGNTIYF.